These 6 T cell receptor beta chains were sequenced from one sample in a study of OX40 agonist ivuxolimab in advanced cancers. The table came from immunoSEQ multiplex PCR; TCRdb's copy has only in-frame clones and leaves some out. The sample includes tens of thousands of clones, 80% to 90% of them seen just once. This sample comprised CD4+ or CD8+ T cells sorted from blood, obtained in a trial of the OX40 agonist ivuxolimab. All receptors come from an adult with an advanced solid tumor such as melanoma, head and neck, liver or kidney cancer.

The chain employs TRBV14 and TRBJ2-7; D call uncertain. Per the germline V gene, CDR1 is SGHDN and CDR2 is FVKESK. V lost 0 bases and J lost 3, with 6 bases in between. This CDR3 spans 13 amino acids. The CDR3 loop reads CASSQDSIYEQYF. The CDR3 DNA is TGTGCCAGCAGCCAAGATTCGATCTACGAGCAGTACTTC.

The sample holds a few counts of this clone. The rearrangement uses TRBV29-1 and TRBJ1-2, with D perhaps matching TRBD1 (5 bases). V shed 7 bases and J shed 4 bases, with 19 bases lying between them. CDR3 length equals 14 residues. Germline lookup yields CDR1 SQVTM and CDR2 ANQGSEA. Written as DNA, the CDR3 is TGCAGCGCCCGGGGGGGGGACCGGGGCTATGGCTACACCTTC. It encodes CSARGGDRGYGYTF.

The chain carries TRBV14 and TRBJ2-1; the D gene could be TRBD1 or TRBD2 (6 bases each). The V gene lost 3 bases and the J gene lost 4 bases, with 19 bases spanning the gap. In germline, CDR1 is SGHDN, CDR2 FVKESK. CDR3 length: 17 amino acids. Here the CDR3 DNA reads TGTGCCAGCAGCCAGAGAGGTCACGGGGGCTGGTACAATGAGCAGTTCTTC. Protein sequence: CASSQRGHGGWYNEQFF.

In DNA form, the CDR3 reads TGTGCCAGCAGTGCGGCGGGGATGGAGACCCAGTACTTC. Its translation: CASSAAGMETQYF. V is TRBV25-1 and J is TRBJ2-5; possible D gene TRBD2, 6 bases. The CDR3 sequence is 13 residues long. The V gene lost 4 bases and the J gene lost 5 bases, with 11 bases spanning the gap. CDR1 is MGHDK, CDR2 SYGVNS, per germline.

The gene calls are TRBV18 and TRBJ2-1; D gene unclear. Germline CDR1 reads KGHSH; CDR2 reads LQKENI. Trimming pared 2 bases from V and 5 bases from J, leaving 7 bases between. This CDR3 has 13 residues. This CDR3 is CASSPLDHNEQFF. The DNA of the CDR3 is TGTGCCAGCTCACCATTGGACCACAATGAGCAGTTCTTC.

The gene calls are TRBV10-1 and TRBJ1-1, with D tentatively TRBD1 (6 bases). This CDR3 has 14 amino acids. Germline V gene sequence: CDR1 WNHNN, CDR2 SYGVQD (reference sequence). The V and J ends lost 5 bases and 4 bases respectively, with 14 bases between them. CDR3 sequence reads: CASSQTTGSTEAFF. The CDR3 coding sequence is TGCGCCAGCAGTCAAACGACAGGTTCCACTGAAGCTTTCTTT.